This TCR beta chain was captured in a study of cytomegalovirus exposure and HLA in healthy donors. A single count supports this clone. The antigen remains undetermined. Trimming cost V 0 bases and J 0 bases, with 12 bases left between them. CDR1 and CDR2 from the germline V gene are SGHNT and YYREEE (reference sequence). The CDR3 runs 16 residues. Amplification used 60 Vbeta primers and 13 Jbeta primers. Profiling relied on immunoSEQ multiplex PCR, and the TCRdb table lists in-frame clones only, not all of them. The repertoire holds approximately 140,000 clones, approximately 80% seen once, with less than 3.5% in the top ten. Overall study findings and caveats: In an earlier analysis, most TCR beta V segments were productive about 87% or about 30% of the time. Researchers counted around 170 TCR beta chains as cytomegalovirus-associated. In a later analysis, productive TCRs from donors in an Asian-associated ancestry cluster reportedly carried fewer N-insertions than the cohort mean. The study carried out a later analysis of TCR beta sequences. It associated around 17,000 of them with specific HLA alleles at a false discovery rate of 0.05.

V and J are TRBV5-4 and TRBJ2-5; D is possibly TRBD2 (7 bases). The origin of this receptor is a man aged 45-65 years in good health and CMV-seronegative. Material: PBMCs. As DNA, the CDR3 is TGTGCCAGCAGCTTGGGGAGAGGGGGGGACCAAGAGACCCAGTACTTC. Translated: CASSLGRGGDQETQYF.